A selection of T cell receptor beta chains follows, all from one sample in a study of shared clonotypes between healthy human individuals. The table came from immunoSEQ multiplex PCR; TCRdb's copy has only in-frame clones and leaves some out. The sample carries over a million clones, 78% recorded once. The sequenced sample was memory CD4+ T cells from PBMCs. The receptors were sampled from a man between 18 and 29 years old in good health. Some clones in this sample may be carry-over from other donors' samples. CDR3s include the opening cysteine and the closing phenylalanine or tryptophan. A D gene is named only where the DNA matches it firmly. Part of the rows lack a size; the others show once, few, many or a class for expanded clones.

v_gene: TRBV7-8
abundance: NA
d_gene: TRBD1
j_gene: TRBJ2-5
CDR3aa: CASSFQGAGETQYF
CDR3nt: TGTGCCAGCAGCTTTCAGGGGGCGGGGGAGACCCAGTACTTC

v_gene: TRBV7-9
abundance: NA
d_gene: NA
j_gene: TRBJ2-1
CDR3aa: CASSSFENEQFF
CDR3nt: TGTGCCAGCAGCTCTTTCGAGAATGAGCAGTTCTTC

v_gene: TRBV5-1
abundance: NA
d_gene: NA
j_gene: TRBJ2-7
CDR3aa: CASSQEPGAYEQYF
CDR3nt: TGCGCCAGCAGCCAAGAACCGGGAGCCTACGAGCAGTACTTC

v_gene: TRBV5-5
abundance: NA
d_gene: NA
j_gene: TRBJ1-5
CDR3aa: CASSMARGQPQHF
CDR3nt: TGTGCCAGCAGCATGGCCCGTGGGCAGCCCCAGCATTTT

v_gene: TRBV5-1
abundance: NA
d_gene: NA
j_gene: TRBJ2-7
CDR3aa: CASSTSLEEQYF
CDR3nt: TGCGCCAGCAGCACCAGCCTCGAGGAGCAGTACTTC

v_gene: TRBV5-1
abundance: NA
d_gene: NA
j_gene: TRBJ1-1
CDR3aa: CASSSRTNTEAFF
CDR3nt: TGCGCCAGCAGCTCGAGGACGAACACTGAAGCTTTCTTT

v_gene: TRBV5-4
abundance: NA
d_gene: TRBD2
j_gene: TRBJ2-1
CDR3aa: CASSLKTSGRGVQFF
CDR3nt: TGTGCCAGCAGCTTGAAGACTAGCGGGAGGGGAGTTCAGTTCTTC

v_gene: TRBV29-1
abundance: NA
d_gene: TRBD1
j_gene: TRBJ2-5
CDR3aa: CSVYRGQETQYF
CDR3nt: TGCAGCGTCTACAGGGGGCAAGAGACCCAGTACTTC

v_gene: TRBV7-2
abundance: NA
d_gene: NA
j_gene: TRBJ1-2
CDR3aa: CASSSASTLYTF
CDR3nt: TGTGCCAGCAGCTCGGCATCGACCCTCTACACCTTC

v_gene: TRBV28
abundance: NA
d_gene: TRBD1
j_gene: TRBJ1-1
CDR3aa: CASSFPPGGSWTEAFF
CDR3nt: TGTGCCAGCAGTTTCCCACCAGGGGGCTCGTGGACTGAAGCTTTCTTT

v_gene: TRBV2
abundance: NA
d_gene: TRBD1
j_gene: TRBJ2-7
CDR3aa: CASRRQGYEQYF
CDR3nt: TGTGCCAGCCGCCGACAGGGCTACGAGCAGTACTTC

v_gene: TRBV6-5
abundance: NA
d_gene: NA
j_gene: TRBJ1-1
CDR3aa: CASSGRENTEAFF
CDR3nt: TGTGCCAGCAGTGGCAGGGAAAACACTGAAGCTTTCTTT

v_gene: TRBV7-8
abundance: NA
d_gene: NA
j_gene: TRBJ1-2
CDR3aa: CASSRLAAYGYTF
CDR3nt: TGTGCCAGCAGCCGCCTGGCAGCCTATGGCTACACCTTC

v_gene: TRBV5-4
abundance: NA
d_gene: TRBD2
j_gene: TRBJ2-5
CDR3aa: CASSPGNSGLRETQYF
CDR3nt: TGTGCCAGCAGCCCGGGGAATAGCGGGCTGCGTGAGACCCAGTACTTC

v_gene: TRBV7-2
abundance: NA
d_gene: NA
j_gene: TRBJ1-5
CDR3aa: CASSFEQAGVGQPQHF
CDR3nt: TGTGCCAGCAGCTTCGAGCAGGCAGGGGTAGGACAGCCCCAGCATTTT

v_gene: TRBV28
abundance: NA
d_gene: TRBD2
j_gene: TRBJ2-5
CDR3aa: CASSRAGGLETQYF
CDR3nt: TGTGCCAGCAGTAGGGCGGGAGGGCTGGAGACCCAGTACTTC

v_gene: TRBV20-1
abundance: NA
d_gene: NA
j_gene: TRBJ2-5
CDR3aa: CSATHQTQYF
CDR3nt: TGCAGTGCGACGCATCAGACCCAGTACTTC

v_gene: TRBV6-4
abundance: NA
d_gene: NA
j_gene: TRBJ2-1
CDR3aa: CASSARERTYNEQFF
CDR3nt: TGTGCCAGCAGTGCTCGGGAGAGGACCTACAATGAGCAGTTCTTC

v_gene: TRBV5-1
abundance: NA
d_gene: TRBD2
j_gene: TRBJ2-2
CDR3aa: CASSLTSVGDTGELFF
CDR3nt: TGCGCCAGCAGCTTAACTAGCGTGGGGGACACCGGGGAGCTGTTTTTT

v_gene: TRBV6-1
abundance: NA
d_gene: TRBD2
j_gene: TRBJ2-7
CDR3aa: CASSEGEGLAARTYEQYF
CDR3nt: TGTGCCAGCAGTGAAGGGGAGGGACTAGCGGCCAGAACCTACGAGCAGTACTTC

v_gene: TRBV27
abundance: few
d_gene: NA
j_gene: TRBJ2-3
CDR3aa: CASTHLRGRADTQYF
CDR3nt: TGTGCCAGCACCCACCTCCGGGGGCGGGCAGATACGCAGTATTTT

v_gene: TRBV6-5
abundance: NA
d_gene: TRBD2
j_gene: TRBJ2-3
CDR3aa: CASSSPRGSGRDTQYF
CDR3nt: TGTGCCAGCAGTTCCCCTCGGGGTAGCGGGAGGGATACGCAGTATTTT

v_gene: TRBV5-8
abundance: NA
d_gene: NA
j_gene: TRBJ2-5
CDR3aa: CASSLVLGRQETQYF
CDR3nt: TGTGCCAGCAGCTTGGTGCTCGGCAGACAAGAGACCCAGTACTTC

v_gene: TRBV19
abundance: NA
d_gene: NA
j_gene: TRBJ1-1
CDR3aa: CASTDSLRQAFF
CDR3nt: TGTGCCAGTACGGACAGTCTGAGACAAGCTTTCTTT

v_gene: TRBV27
abundance: NA
d_gene: NA
j_gene: TRBJ2-3
CDR3aa: CASSHRADTQYF
CDR3nt: TGTGCCAGCTCCCATCGGGCAGATACGCAGTATTTT

v_gene: TRBV5-4
abundance: NA
d_gene: NA
j_gene: TRBJ2-7
CDR3aa: CASSFYQGSEQYF
CDR3nt: TGTGCCAGCAGCTTTTATCAGGGGTCCGAGCAGTACTTC

v_gene: TRBV6-1
abundance: once
d_gene: NA
j_gene: TRBJ2-7
CDR3aa: CASSEMWGSVSYEQYF
CDR3nt: TGTGCCAGCAGTGAGATGTGGGGTAGCGTCTCCTACGAGCAGTACTTC

v_gene: TRBV15
abundance: NA
d_gene: NA
j_gene: TRBJ2-7
CDR3aa: CATSEPNRAGEQYF
CDR3nt: TGTGCCACCAGCGAACCCAACAGGGCGGGGGAGCAGTACTTC

v_gene: TRBV27
abundance: NA
d_gene: NA
j_gene: TRBJ2-7
CDR3aa: CASSGSRAGEQYF
CDR3nt: TGTGCCAGCAGCGGATCCAGGGCGGGCGAGCAGTACTTC

v_gene: TRBV29-1
abundance: NA
d_gene: NA
j_gene: TRBJ1-2
CDR3aa: CSVGGTFEDGYTF
CDR3nt: TGCAGCGTTGGGGGGACGTTTGAAGATGGCTACACCTTC

v_gene: TRBV9
abundance: NA
d_gene: TRBD2
j_gene: TRBJ2-3
CDR3aa: CASSVGLAGDTDTQYF
CDR3nt: TGTGCCAGCAGCGTTGGACTAGCGGGGGACACAGATACGCAGTATTTT

v_gene: TRBV29-1
abundance: few
d_gene: NA
j_gene: TRBJ2-5
CDR3aa: CSAPGAGRETQYF
CDR3nt: TGCAGCGCCCCGGGGGCAGGGCGAGAGACCCAGTACTTC

v_gene: TRBV9
abundance: NA
d_gene: NA
j_gene: TRBJ1-4
CDR3aa: CASSRQEPSTNEKLFF
CDR3nt: TGTGCCAGCAGCCGACAGGAGCCGTCAACTAATGAAAAACTGTTTTTT

v_gene: TRBV2
abundance: NA
d_gene: TRBD1
j_gene: TRBJ2-7
CDR3aa: CASTKGQTPFYF
CDR3nt: TGTGCCAGCACAAAGGGACAGACACCCTTCTACTTC

v_gene: TRBV5-1
abundance: NA
d_gene: NA
j_gene: TRBJ2-3
CDR3aa: CASRGESRLTDTQYF
CDR3nt: TGCGCCAGCAGGGGGGAGAGTCGGCTCACAGATACGCAGTATTTT

v_gene: TRBV4-3
abundance: NA
d_gene: TRBD1
j_gene: TRBJ1-4
CDR3aa: CASSLTRTGYNEKLFF
CDR3nt: TGCGCCAGCAGCCTTACCAGGACAGGGTATAATGAAAAACTGTTTTTT

v_gene: TRBV27
abundance: few
d_gene: NA
j_gene: TRBJ1-5
CDR3aa: CASSPRPLQPQHF
CDR3nt: TGTGCCAGCAGTCCCCGACCACTACAGCCCCAGCATTTT

v_gene: TRBV29-1
abundance: NA
d_gene: NA
j_gene: TRBJ2-7
CDR3aa: CSVERGYEQYF
CDR3nt: TGCAGCGTTGAAAGGGGGTACGAGCAGTACTTC

v_gene: TRBV6-5
abundance: once
d_gene: NA
j_gene: TRBJ2-1
CDR3aa: CASSPPGGNEQFF
CDR3nt: TGTGCCAGCAGCCCACCTGGGGGCAATGAGCAGTTCTTC

v_gene: TRBV14
abundance: once
d_gene: NA
j_gene: TRBJ1-1
CDR3aa: CASSRGVYTEAFF
CDR3nt: TGTGCCAGCAGCCGAGGGGTCTACACTGAAGCTTTCTTT

v_gene: TRBV5-1
abundance: NA
d_gene: TRBD1
j_gene: TRBJ2-1
CDR3aa: CASSFDHGTGTYNEQFF
CDR3nt: TGCGCCAGCAGTTTCGACCACGGGACAGGGACCTACAATGAGCAGTTCTTC

v_gene: TRBV28
abundance: NA
d_gene: TRBD1
j_gene: TRBJ2-7
CDR3aa: CASSGRWTGILYEQYF
CDR3nt: TGTGCCAGCAGTGGGCGGTGGACAGGTATCCTCTACGAGCAGTACTTC

v_gene: TRBV6-1
abundance: NA
d_gene: NA
j_gene: TRBJ2-1
CDR3aa: CASSEERVKAGALF
CDR3nt: TGTGCCAGCAGTGAAGAACGGGTGAAAGCGGGTGCGCTCTTC

v_gene: TRBV11-2
abundance: few
d_gene: NA
j_gene: TRBJ1-2
CDR3aa: CASSLGGGAYGYTF
CDR3nt: TGTGCCAGCAGCTTAGGGGGAGGGGCCTATGGCTACACCTTC

v_gene: TRBV4-1
abundance: NA
d_gene: TRBD2
j_gene: TRBJ2-4
CDR3aa: CASSPAGGLGRIQYF
CDR3nt: TGCGCCAGCAGCCCAGCGGGAGGGCTCGGTCGCATTCAGTACTTC

v_gene: TRBV11-1
abundance: NA
d_gene: NA
j_gene: TRBJ1-1
CDR3aa: CASSPKRQGVEAFF
CDR3nt: TGTGCCAGCAGCCCGAAGAGGCAGGGTGTGGAGGCTTTCTTT

v_gene: TRBV5-1
abundance: NA
d_gene: NA
j_gene: TRBJ2-1
CDR3aa: CASSLQNEQFF
CDR3nt: TGCGCCAGCAGCTTGCAGAATGAGCAGTTCTTC